Listed below are T cell receptor beta chains from one sample, sequenced in a study of cytomegalovirus exposure and HLA in healthy donors. TCRdb keeps only in-frame clones here, not all; method: immunoSEQ multiplex PCR. The sample includes under 200,000 clones. The specimen was PBMCs. The source of these receptors is a man aged 30 to 39 in good health and CMV-seronegative. CDR3s include the opening cysteine and the closing phenylalanine or tryptophan. The D gene is left open where the match is weak.

J gene,D gene,V gene,CDR3 protein
TRBJ2-2,-,TRBV7-3,CASSSGWPGVTGELFF
TRBJ2-3,TRBD1,TRBV7-6,CASSLNGQGADTQYF
TRBJ2-5,TRBD2,TRBV19,CASSIRLAGGAGQETQYF
TRBJ1-2,-,TRBV30,CAWSGGSWTEGHGYTF
TRBJ1-4,TRBD1,TRBV19,CASAGGGQINEKLFF
TRBJ2-3,TRBD2,TRBV30,CAGRRTSGGGDTQYF
TRBJ1-4,-,TRBV7-9,CASSPLQGPNEKLFF
TRBJ1-1,-,TRBV6-4,CASSDSWTAMNTEAFF
TRBJ2-1,-,TRBV2,CASSDSSYNEQFF
TRBJ1-5,-,TRBV20-1,CSASKTGTQHF
TRBJ1-6,TRBD1,TRBV27,CASSQRDRGNSPLHF
TRBJ1-6,-,TRBV5-1,CASSSNLQGWDNSPLHF
TRBJ2-7,TRBD1,TRBV5-6,CASSPLRDRGDYEQYF
TRBJ2-7,-,TRBV7-2,CASSPPGGLSYEQYF
TRBJ2-5,TRBD2,TRBV6-5,CASSYEREGPETQYF
TRBJ2-7,TRBD2,TRBV6-6,CASSWVAGGSDEQYF
TRBJ1-1,TRBD1,TRBV30,CAWSVRDRRAEAFF
TRBJ2-6,TRBD2,TRBV10-3,CAISDPGTSYGANVLTF
TRBJ2-1,TRBD1,TRBV13,CASSLGSAWGTGVGYGYNEQFF
TRBJ2-1,-,TRBV4-1,CASSQASQAISYNEQFF
TRBJ2-6,-,TRBV4-3,CASSQEYNSGANVLTF
TRBJ2-4,TRBD1,TRBV5-1,CASSLGDTGVAKNIQYF
TRBJ2-5,-,TRBV11-2,CASSLDDRAGETQYF
TRBJ1-6,-,TRBV7-6,CASSPQGYNSPLHF
TRBJ1-1,-,TRBV2,CANLEGGRTEAFF
TRBJ2-7,-,TRBV27,CASSLKRARYEQYF
TRBJ1-1,TRBD1,TRBV5-8,CASAIYRGKEAFF
TRBJ1-2,-,TRBV11-2,CASSLNSYWGHGYTF
TRBJ2-7,TRBD2,TRBV13,CASSLGLHTSGRSEQYF
TRBJ2-3,TRBD2,TRBV5-4,CASSPSGASTDTQYF
TRBJ2-2,TRBD2,TRBV27,CASSPLADANTGELFF
TRBJ2-7,TRBD2,TRBV11-2,CASSLTGAGGPSEQYF
TRBJ1-3,TRBD1,TRBV18,CASSPLGTGSGNTIYF
TRBJ2-7,-,TRBV6-1,CASSVAAPTYEQYF
TRBJ1-1,-,TRBV19,CASSTTLNTEAFF
TRBJ2-3,TRBD2,TRBV18,CASSPLGRGDTQYF
TRBJ2-3,-,TRBV9,CASSVVGRESTDTQYF